A selection of T cell receptor beta chains follows, all from one sample in a study of PD-1 blockade in mismatch repair-deficient tumors. Produced via immunoSEQ multiplex PCR; TCRdb's table is partial and in-frame only. The table includes approximately 9,800 clones, 70% to 90% detected once. Their antigens are not known. The input for sequencing was cells cultured in vitro, taken from a patient treated with pembrolizumab. All receptors derive from an adult with mismatch repair-deficient cancer. Each CDR3 is given with its conserved first and last residue. A D gene is named only where the DNA matches it firmly. For some rows the clone size is stated as once, few or many, or as a class when expanded; others skip it.

CDR3 length: 15; D gene: NA; J gene: TRBJ1-2; clone size: NA; V gene: TRBV9; CDR3 protein: CASSVGGGSNYGYTF; CDR3 DNA: TGTGCCAGCAGCGTAGGCGGAGGGTCAAACTATGGCTACACCTTC
CDR3 length: 17; D gene: NA; J gene: TRBJ1-3; clone size: NA; V gene: TRBV28; CDR3 protein: CASSSLLTVNSGNTIYF; CDR3 DNA: TGTGCCAGCAGTTCCCTACTTACAGTGAACTCTGGAAACACCATATATTTT
CDR3 length: 20; D gene: TRBD2; J gene: TRBJ2-1; clone size: NA; V gene: TRBV9; CDR3 protein: CASSVTVPGLAASSYNEQFF; CDR3 DNA: TGTGCCAGCAGCGTAACCGTCCCGGGACTAGCGGCGAGCTCCTACAATGAGCAGTTCTTC
CDR3 length: 14; D gene: NA; J gene: TRBJ2-7; clone size: NA; V gene: TRBV6-6; CDR3 protein: CASGGQEGAYEQYF; CDR3 DNA: TGTGCCAGCGGGGGCCAGGAGGGGGCCTACGAGCAGTACTTC
CDR3 length: 15; D gene: NA; J gene: TRBJ2-6; clone size: NA; V gene: TRBV2; CDR3 protein: CASSERRTGANVLTF; CDR3 DNA: TGTGCCAGCAGTGAAAGGAGAACCGGGGCCAACGTCCTGACTTTC
CDR3 length: 15; D gene: TRBD1; J gene: TRBJ1-2; clone size: NA; V gene: TRBV6-5; CDR3 protein: CASSPTGGASYGYTF; CDR3 DNA: TGTGCCAGCAGCCCAACAGGGGGCGCGAGCTATGGCTACACCTTC
CDR3 length: 13; D gene: NA; J gene: TRBJ1-5; clone size: NA; V gene: TRBV4-1; CDR3 protein: CASSPPGNQPQHF; CDR3 DNA: TGCGCCAGCAGCCCCCCGGGCAATCAGCCCCAGCATTTT
CDR3 length: 15; D gene: NA; J gene: TRBJ1-1; clone size: once; V gene: TRBV7-2; CDR3 protein: CASSFTGLGNTEAFF; CDR3 DNA: TGTGCCAGCAGCTTTACAGGGTTGGGGAACACTGAAGCTTTCTTT
CDR3 length: 13; D gene: NA; J gene: TRBJ2-3; clone size: once; V gene: TRBV10-1; CDR3 protein: CASSPAPDSAQYF; CDR3 DNA: TGCGCCAGCAGCCCAGCCCCGGACTCGGCGCAGTATTTT
CDR3 length: 13; D gene: NA; J gene: TRBJ2-2; clone size: NA; V gene: TRBV7-7; CDR3 protein: CASSSTRAGELFF; CDR3 DNA: TGTGCTAGCAGCTCGACTAGGGCCGGGGAGCTGTTTTTT
CDR3 length: 16; D gene: TRBD1; J gene: TRBJ1-4; clone size: NA; V gene: TRBV7-9; CDR3 protein: CASSLKPGQKREKLFF; CDR3 DNA: TGTGCCAGCAGCTTAAAGCCGGGACAGAAAAGGGAAAAACTGTTTTTT
CDR3 length: 18; D gene: TRBD2; J gene: TRBJ2-5; clone size: NA; V gene: TRBV7-9; CDR3 protein: CASSLNRTLAGGQETQYF; CDR3 DNA: TGTGCCAGCAGCTTAAACCGAACACTAGCGGGAGGGCAAGAGACCCAGTACTTC
CDR3 length: 15; D gene: NA; J gene: TRBJ1-4; clone size: NA; V gene: TRBV27; CDR3 protein: CASSMDSATNEKLFF; CDR3 DNA: TGTGCCAGCAGTATGGACAGTGCAACTAATGAAAAACTGTTTTTT
CDR3 length: 12; D gene: TRBD1; J gene: TRBJ2-7; clone size: NA; V gene: TRBV28; CDR3 protein: CASSSGDRSQYF; CDR3 DNA: TGTGCCAGCAGTTCGGGGGACAGGTCGCAGTACTTC
CDR3 length: 16; D gene: NA; J gene: TRBJ1-1; clone size: once; V gene: TRBV7-9; CDR3 protein: CASSPYLGAESGEAFF; CDR3 DNA: TGTGCCAGCAGCCCTTATTTGGGGGCGGAATCGGGTGAAGCTTTCTTT
CDR3 length: 15; D gene: TRBD2; J gene: TRBJ2-1; clone size: NA; V gene: TRBV27; CDR3 protein: CASSLTSGPWDEQFF; CDR3 DNA: TGTGCCAGCAGTTTGACTAGCGGCCCCTGGGATGAGCAGTTCTTC
CDR3 length: 14; D gene: NA; J gene: TRBJ1-4; clone size: once; V gene: TRBV4-1; CDR3 protein: CASSQGDGNEKLFF; CDR3 DNA: TGCGCCAGCAGCCAAGGGGACGGAAATGAAAAACTGTTTTTT
CDR3 length: 13; D gene: TRBD2; J gene: TRBJ2-7; clone size: NA; V gene: TRBV27; CDR3 protein: CASSSGSSYEQYF; CDR3 DNA: TGTGCCAGCAGTAGCGGGAGCTCCTACGAGCAGTACTTC
CDR3 length: 12; D gene: NA; J gene: TRBJ1-2; clone size: NA; V gene: TRBV28; CDR3 protein: CASSRHGGGYTF; CDR3 DNA: TGTGCCAGCAGTAGACACGGGGGGGGCTACACCTTC
CDR3 length: 14; D gene: NA; J gene: TRBJ2-3; clone size: NA; V gene: TRBV7-7; CDR3 protein: CASSLILGSDTQYF; CDR3 DNA: TGTGCCAGCAGCTTAATTCTGGGTTCAGATACGCAGTATTTT
CDR3 length: 16; D gene: NA; J gene: TRBJ1-4; clone size: few; V gene: TRBV7-9; CDR3 protein: CASISGTGAQGEKLFF; CDR3 DNA: TGTGCCAGCATCTCAGGCACGGGGGCGCAAGGTGAAAAACTGTTTTTT
CDR3 length: 15; D gene: NA; J gene: TRBJ1-3; clone size: NA; V gene: TRBV18; CDR3 protein: CASSPPGGIQNTIYF; CDR3 DNA: TGTGCCAGCTCACCACCGGGGGGCATCCAAAACACCATATATTTT
CDR3 length: 15; D gene: NA; J gene: TRBJ1-1; clone size: NA; V gene: TRBV5-1; CDR3 protein: CASSLQSAPNTEAFF; CDR3 DNA: TGCGCCAGCAGCCTACAATCAGCCCCGAACACTGAAGCTTTCTTT
CDR3 length: 15; D gene: TRBD1; J gene: TRBJ1-4; clone size: NA; V gene: TRBV5-1; CDR3 protein: CASSFSGTGEEKLFF; CDR3 DNA: TGCGCCAGCAGCTTCTCCGGGACAGGGGAGGAAAAACTGTTTTTT
CDR3 length: 13; D gene: NA; J gene: TRBJ2-7; clone size: NA; V gene: TRBV10-2; CDR3 protein: CASSAWESYEQYF; CDR3 DNA: TGCGCCAGCAGTGCTTGGGAATCCTACGAGCAGTACTTC
CDR3 length: 13; D gene: TRBD1; J gene: TRBJ1-2; clone size: NA; V gene: TRBV9; CDR3 protein: CASSVDRNYGYTF; CDR3 DNA: TGTGCCAGCAGCGTGGACAGGAACTATGGCTACACCTTC
CDR3 length: 16; D gene: TRBD1; J gene: TRBJ2-1; clone size: NA; V gene: TRBV11-2; CDR3 protein: CASSPWTGESYNEQFF; CDR3 DNA: TGTGCCAGCAGCCCCTGGACAGGGGAATCCTACAATGAGCAGTTCTTC
CDR3 length: 16; D gene: TRBD1; J gene: TRBJ1-2; clone size: NA; V gene: TRBV19; CDR3 protein: CASSILGQVRAHGYTF; CDR3 DNA: TGTGCCAGTAGTATTTTGGGACAGGTTCGGGCTCATGGCTACACCTTC
CDR3 length: 12; D gene: NA; J gene: TRBJ2-7; clone size: NA; V gene: TRBV25-1; CDR3 protein: CASSRGTDEQYF; CDR3 DNA: TGTGCCAGCAGCCGGGGTACGGACGAGCAGTACTTC
CDR3 length: 12; D gene: NA; J gene: TRBJ1-2; clone size: NA; V gene: TRBV6-5; CDR3 protein: CASSYSAGGYTF; CDR3 DNA: TGTGCCAGCAGTTACTCAGCGGGTGGCTACACCTTC